A selection of T cell receptor beta chains follows, all from one sample in a study of CD8 T cells in ankylosing spondylitis. TCRdb reanalysed the 5' RACE reads using MiXCR and keeps one entry per CDR3 protein. The table shows 300,000 to 350,000 distinct CDR3 sequences, with less than 25% occurring only once. Source material: blood, either unsorted or a sorted T cell fraction (not recorded which). The receptors stem from a female donor with ankylosing spondylitis or in good health (not recorded which). The CDR3 runs from the conserved cysteine through the conserved F or W. Fields, in order: J gene, clone size, D gene, V gene, CDR3 DNA, CDR3 protein. A D gene is named only where the DNA matches it firmly. The size of a clone is reported for some rows only, either as once, few or many, or as a class for expanded clones.

J: TRBJ2-7; size: -; D: TRBD2; V: TRBV7-2; DNA: TGTGCCAGCAGCTGGGGACTAGCGGGAGTCGCGGCCTACGAGCAGTACTTC; CDR3: CASSWGLAGVAAYEQYF
J: TRBJ2-2; size: -; D: -; V: TRBV12-3/TRBV12-4; DNA: TGTGCCAGCAGCCTGAGGTATGGGGCCCTAAACACCGGGGAGCTGTTTTTT; CDR3: CASSLRYGALNTGELFF
J: TRBJ2-5; size: -; D: -; V: TRBV7-9; DNA: TGTGCCAGCAGCCGAGCACTATGGGACCAAGAGACCCAGTACTTC; CDR3: CASSRALWDQETQYF
J: TRBJ2-3; size: few; D: -; V: TRBV20-1; DNA: TGCAGTGCTAGCCCCGCCAGCGGGCCAGATACGCAGTATTTT; CDR3: CSASPASGPDTQYF
J: TRBJ2-5; size: few; D: -; V: TRBV20-1; DNA: TGCAGTGCTAGAGTGCTAGCGGAGACCCAGTACTTC; CDR3: CSARVLAETQYF
J: TRBJ2-5; size: few; D: -; V: TRBV12-3/TRBV12-4; DNA: TGTGCCAGCAGTTTAAAACGGCAGAGCAGCTTCGAGACCCAGTACTTC; CDR3: CASSLKRQSSFETQYF
J: TRBJ2-5; size: few; D: -; V: TRBV21-1; DNA: TGTGCCAGCAGCGACCGGGACAGGGACCAAGAGACCCAGTACTTC; CDR3: CASSDRDRDQETQYF
J: TRBJ2-3; size: many; D: -; V: TRBV20-1; DNA: TGCAGTGCCAAGGCTCCAGATACGCAGTATTTT; CDR3: CSAKAPDTQYF
J: TRBJ2-5; size: few; D: -; V: TRBV19; DNA: TGTGCCAGTAGTTCCAGAGGCCTAGCGGAGACCCAGTACTTC; CDR3: CASSSRGLAETQYF
J: TRBJ2-1; size: few; D: -; V: TRBV6-5; DNA: TGTGCCAGCAGTTATAGGGGGAGTGAGCAGTTCTTC; CDR3: CASSYRGSEQFF
J: TRBJ1-1; size: -; D: -; V: TRBV5-4; DNA: TGTGCCAGCAGCTTGCCCACAGGGAACACTGAAGCTTTCTTT; CDR3: CASSLPTGNTEAFF
J: TRBJ1-6; size: few; D: -; V: TRBV4-2; DNA: TGTGCCAGCAGCCAAGATCTGAGGGTGAATTCACCCCTCCACTTT; CDR3: CASSQDLRVNSPLHF
J: TRBJ2-1; size: few; D: -; V: TRBV20-1; DNA: TGCAGTGCTAGAGTCGTGGGGAACCCCTACAATGAGCAGTTCTTC; CDR3: CSARVVGNPYNEQFF
J: TRBJ2-7; size: once; D: -; V: TRBV6-7; DNA: TGTGCCAGCAGTTACGATCGGATTTACTACGAGCAGTACTTC; CDR3: CASSYDRIYYEQYF
J: TRBJ2-3; size: -; D: -; V: TRBV20-1; DNA: TGCACCCAACTTCCCGCTGGTAGCGCTAGCACAGATACGCAGTATTTT; CDR3: CTQLPAGSASTDTQYF
J: TRBJ2-3; size: -; D: TRBD2; V: TRBV7-2; DNA: TGTGCCAGCAGCTTAGGGGGGGGGCAGTATTTT; CDR3: CASSLGGGQYF
J: TRBJ2-5; size: -; D: -; V: TRBV7-2; DNA: TGTGCCAGCAGCACCGGGACTTGGAAAGAGACCCAGTACTTC; CDR3: CASSTGTWKETQYF
J: TRBJ1-1; size: -; D: -; V: TRBV20-1; DNA: TGCAGTGCTACAGGGGTGAACACTGAAGCTTTCTTT; CDR3: CSATGVNTEAFF
J: TRBJ2-7; size: many; D: -; V: TRBV29-1; DNA: TGCAGCGTTGTAGAGGGCGGATCCTACGAGCAGTACTTC; CDR3: CSVVEGGSYEQYF
J: TRBJ1-6; size: -; D: -; V: TRBV7-2; DNA: TGTGCCAGCAGTCCCTCAAGGTCCTATAATTCACCCCTCCACTTT; CDR3: CASSPSRSYNSPLHF
J: TRBJ2-6; size: few; D: TRBD2; V: TRBV7-2; DNA: TGTGCCAGCAGCTTAGCGCTGTCTAGCGGGATCCGCACTGGGGCCAACGTCCTGACTTTC; CDR3: CASSLALSSGIRTGANVLTF
J: TRBJ2-7; size: -; D: TRBD2; V: TRBV6-1; DNA: TGTGCCAGCAAGCGGGAGGACAGGAGCTCCTACGAGCAGTACTTC; CDR3: CASKREDRSSYEQYF
J: TRBJ2-2; size: few; D: -; V: TRBV20-1; DNA: TGCAGTGCTGGACAGTCTTCCTTCAAAACCGGGGAGCTGTTTTTT; CDR3: CSAGQSSFKTGELFF
J: TRBJ2-6; size: few; D: -; V: TRBV6-1; DNA: TGTGCCAGCAGTCGACAGGCTAGATTCTCTGGGGCCAACGTCCTGACTTTC; CDR3: CASSRQARFSGANVLTF
J: TRBJ2-3; size: -; D: TRBD2; V: TRBV7-3; DNA: TGTGCCAGCAGCCCCGCCGGGACTAGCGGGGGCACAGATACGCAGTATTTT; CDR3: CASSPAGTSGGTDTQYF
J: TRBJ2-7; size: many; D: TRBD1; V: TRBV29-1; DNA: TGCAGCGTTGTGCAGACAGGGCTCGGCGAGCAGTACTTC; CDR3: CSVVQTGLGEQYF
J: TRBJ1-5; size: -; D: -; V: TRBV25-1; DNA: TGTGCCAGCACTTGGGGGAATCAGCCCCAGCATTTT; CDR3: CASTWGNQPQHF
J: TRBJ2-1; size: -; D: TRBD2; V: TRBV2; DNA: TGTGCCAGCGGAAGAGCGGGAGTGTTACACAATGAGCAGTTCTTC; CDR3: CASGRAGVLHNEQFF
J: TRBJ1-5; size: few; D: -; V: TRBV15; DNA: TGTGCCACCAGCAGAGCGAATCAGCCCCAGCATTTT; CDR3: CATSRANQPQHF
J: TRBJ1-1; size: few; D: -; V: TRBV9; DNA: TGTGCCAGCAGCGAGCGAGGGGGGGCGCGCGGAGCTTTCTTT; CDR3: CASSERGGARGAFF
J: TRBJ2-7; size: -; D: TRBD2; V: TRBV28; DNA: TGTGCCAGCAGTCAGACTAGCGGGAGGGCCCGCTACGAGCAGTACTTC; CDR3: CASSQTSGRARYEQYF
J: TRBJ2-1; size: -; D: -; V: TRBV24-1; DNA: TGTGCCACCTCCCGTTCCAATGAGCAGTTCTTC; CDR3: CATSRSNEQFF
J: TRBJ1-5; size: -; D: -; V: TRBV3-1; DNA: TGTGCCAGCAGCGCGGGACAAGGCAGTTTGGGTTCAAATCAGCCCCAGCATTTT; CDR3: CASSAGQGSLGSNQPQHF
J: TRBJ1-1; size: few; D: TRBD1; V: TRBV20-1; DNA: TGCAGTGCACCAGCGACAGGGGGCACTGAAGCTTTCTTT; CDR3: CSAPATGGTEAFF
J: TRBJ1-1; size: -; D: TRBD1; V: TRBV11-2; DNA: TGTGCCAGCACCTCACCCAGGGGACAGGGGGCTATCGGAAACACTGAAGCTTTCTTT; CDR3: CASTSPRGQGAIGNTEAFF
J: TRBJ1-2; size: few; D: -; V: TRBV5-6; DNA: TGTGCCAGCAGCTTCGAAGGAGTTGGTGGCTACACCTTC; CDR3: CASSFEGVGGYTF
J: TRBJ2-2; size: -; D: -; V: TRBV15; DNA: TGTGCCACCAGCAGAGTGAGGACTAACACCGGGGAGCTGTTTTTT; CDR3: CATSRVRTNTGELFF
J: TRBJ1-1; size: many; D: -; V: TRBV7-2; DNA: TGTGCCAGCAGCTTAAGAGCGAACACTGAAGCTTTCTTT; CDR3: CASSLRANTEAFF
J: TRBJ2-3; size: few; D: TRBD2; V: TRBV25-1; DNA: TGTGCCAGCAGTGACCCAACTAGCGGGGGGATAGATACGCAGTATTTT; CDR3: CASSDPTSGGIDTQYF
J: TRBJ2-3; size: -; D: -; V: TRBV20-1; DNA: TGCAGTGACAAGGGGCCGTGGACGATTGGGGCAGATACGCAGTATTTT; CDR3: CSDKGPWTIGADTQYF
J: TRBJ1-3; size: -; D: -; V: TRBV30; DNA: TGTGCCTGGAGTGTACGAAACACCATATATTTT; CDR3: CAWSVRNTIYF
J: TRBJ1-1; size: -; D: -; V: TRBV15; DNA: TGTGCCACCAGCAGAGCAGGGTCTGGGACTGAAGCTTTCTTT; CDR3: CATSRAGSGTEAFF
J: TRBJ1-4; size: many; D: TRBD1; V: TRBV12-3/TRBV12-4; DNA: TGTGCCAGCAGTCGCCAGACAGGGGATGAAAAACTGTTTTTT; CDR3: CASSRQTGDEKLFF